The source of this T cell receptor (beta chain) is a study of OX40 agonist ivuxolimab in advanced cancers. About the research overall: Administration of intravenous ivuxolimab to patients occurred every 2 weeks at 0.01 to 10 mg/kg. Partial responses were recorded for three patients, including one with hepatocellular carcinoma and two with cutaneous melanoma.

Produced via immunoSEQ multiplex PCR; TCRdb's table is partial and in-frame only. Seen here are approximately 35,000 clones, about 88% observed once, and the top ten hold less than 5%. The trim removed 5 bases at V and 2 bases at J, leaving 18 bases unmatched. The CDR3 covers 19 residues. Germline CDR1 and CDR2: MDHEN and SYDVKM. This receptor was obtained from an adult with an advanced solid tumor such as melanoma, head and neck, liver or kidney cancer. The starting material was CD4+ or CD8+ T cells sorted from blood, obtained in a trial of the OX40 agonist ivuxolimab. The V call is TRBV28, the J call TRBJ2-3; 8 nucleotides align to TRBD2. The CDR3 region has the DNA TGTGCCAGCAGTCCCCTAGCGGGCAGTTACAAACGACTCACAGATACGCAGTATTTT. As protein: CASSPLAGSYKRLTDTQYF.